This passage covers 9 T cell receptor beta chains from one sample sequenced in a study of blood T cells in healthy people across ages. The authors ran a second PCR of about 6 to 11 cycles using a sample-barcoded 5' primer and a J-beta primer mix. TCRdb analysed the 5' RACE reads with MiXCR anew, one entry per CDR3 protein. This sample has hundreds of thousands of distinct CDR3 sequences; 24% occur once, and the top ten carry approximately 10%. In addition, the sample was reused for a study of T cells of mothers and their children.

Sequenced: blood. The receptor source for this set is a boy aged 5-17 years in good health.

V usage is TRBV3-1 and J usage is TRBJ2-7; tentative D call: TRBD2 (5 bases). V shed 2 bases and J shed 3 bases, with 20 bases lying between them. Germline lookup yields CDR1 LGHDT and CDR2 YNNKEL (reference sequence). The CDR3 covers 17 residues. The CDR3 region has the DNA TGTGCCAGCAGCCAACATTTTCGCAGGCTAAGCGGCTACGAGCAGTACTTC. This translates into CASSQHFRRLSGYEQYF.

The rearrangement links TRBV9 to TRBJ1-3; no clear D gene. The germline CDR1 and CDR2 sequences are SGDLS and YYNGEE. The CDR3 is 15 amino acids. Trimming removed 1 base at V and 0 bases at J, with 8 bases between. The CDR3 loop is CASSVTASSGNTIYF. CDR3 DNA sequence: TGTGCCAGCAGCGTAACAGCCAGCTCTGGAAACACCATATATTTT.

The rearrangement joins TRBV20-1 to TRBJ2-5; 8 positions agree with TRBD1. Germline loops: CDR1 DFQATT, CDR2 SNEGSKA (reference sequence). J gave up 0 bases and V 0 bases, and 12 bases lay outside the gene matches. The CDR3 has 18 residues. CDR3 loop: CSARERVGDRGYQETQYF. The CDR3 DNA reads as TGCAGTGCTAGAGAGCGGGTAGGAGACAGGGGATACCAAGAGACCCAGTACTTC.

This sequence joins TRBV20-1 and TRBJ2-5; the D gene is possibly TRBD1 (5 bases). The J call may be wrong; the DNA end is better matched by TRBJ2-7. Germline CDR1 DFQATT, CDR2 SNEGSKA (reference sequence). The CDR3 extends over 13 amino acids. In DNA form, the CDR3 reads TGCAGTGCTAGAACCCAGGGATCCTACGAGCAGTACTTC. It encodes CSARTQGSYEQYF.

V is TRBV7-2 and J is TRBJ2-1, with TRBD1 as a possible D gene (6 bases). The CDR3 consists of 14 residues. Trimming removed 1 base from V and 7 bases from J, with 11 bases in between. CDR1 is SGHTA, CDR2 FQGNSA, per germline. This CDR3 is CASSLDRAGNEQFF. The CDR3 bases are TGTGCCAGCAGCTTAGACAGGGCCGGGAATGAGCAGTTCTTC.

This clonotype was detected only a few times. The chain couples TRBV29-1 to TRBJ1-1, with 8 bases identical to TRBD1. Germline V gene lookup returns CDR1 SQVTM and CDR2 ANQGSEA. The CDR3 is made up of 14 amino acids. V was pared by 5 bases and J by 5 bases, with 10 bases of the junction left unmatched. CDR3 nucleotide sequence: TGCAGCGTTCACACAGGGGGAATGTGGACTGAAGCTTTCTTT. This sequence encodes CSVHTGGMWTEAFF.

J is TRBJ2-7 and V is TRBV2; TRBD1 agrees at 10 bases. Looked up from germline, CDR1 is SNHLY and CDR2 is FYNNEI. The CDR3 has 14 amino acids. Germline trimming cut 6 bases from V and 3 bases from J; bases unmatched to any gene: 5. The CDR3 region is CASREGTGVYEQYF. The CDR3 nucleotides are TGTGCCAGCAGGGAGGGGACAGGGGTCTACGAGCAGTACTTC.

The sample holds a few counts of this clonotype. The rearrangement links TRBV2 to TRBJ2-1; D perhaps matches TRBD2 (5 bases). The ends were cut back, 4 bases at V and 14 bases at J, with 15 bases in the middle. Germline V lookup: CDR1 SNHLY, CDR2 FYNNEI. This CDR3 contains 12 residues. Here the CDR3 DNA reads TGTGCCAGCAGTGGGACTCTGTCTGGAGAGTTCTTC. It codes for CASSGTLSGEFF.

The chain has TRBV10-3 and TRBJ2-5, with 7 bases identical to TRBD2. The end of the DNA is better explained by TRBJ2-7, so the J call may be wrong. CDR1 is ENHRY and CDR2 is SYGVKD in the germline V gene. This CDR3 is 14 amino acids long. The CDR3 loop reads CAISPGRLEYEQYF. Here the CDR3 DNA reads TGTGCCATCAGTCCCGGGAGGCTAGAATACGAGCAGTACTTC.